Listed here are 7 T cell receptor beta chains from one sample, sequenced in a study of T cells in Graves' hyperthyroidism and ophthalmopathy. RNA transcripts yielded amplified TCR beta CDR3 regions. Using the HTBI primer set, a first-round RT-PCR was run on the TCR CDR3. In TCRdb, the multiplex PCR reads were re-called with MiXCR into one record per CDR3 protein. In the table there are some 580,000 distinct CDR3 sequences, approximately 15% of which are singletons. Sequencing used blood. Every receptor here comes from a middle-aged woman with Graves' ophthalmopathy.

As regards this clonotype: A much larger clone lies one base from this, so it may be a read error. The rearrangement joins TRBV10-3 to TRBJ1-1; TRBD1 matches at 11 bases. This CDR3 comprises 14 residues. Germline CDR1 ENHRY, CDR2 SYGVKD. The ends lost 2 bases at V and 4 bases at J; junction bases unmatched: 0. The DNA for the CDR3 is TGTGCCATCAGTGAGGGGACAGGGGGCACTGAAGCTTTCTTT. Amino acids: CAISEGTGGTEAFF.

The rearrangement links TRBV20-1 to TRBJ2-2, with D unclear. The CDR3 is made up of 12 amino acids. Germline lookup yields CDR1 DFQATT and CDR2 SNEGSKA (reference sequence). V lost 1 base and J 7 bases, leaving 7 bases between the germline ends. CDR3 coding DNA: TGCAGTGCTAGAGGTCCCAGCGGGGAGCTGTTTTTT. It translates to CSARGPSGELFF.

V is TRBV10-3 and J is TRBJ2-3, with 9 bases identical to TRBD1. The germline gives CDR1 ENHRY, CDR2 SYGVKD. This CDR3 is 15 amino acids long. Germline trimming cut 6 bases from V and 0 bases from J; bases unmatched to any gene: 4. CDR3 residues: CAIRDRGSSTDTQYF. In DNA form, the CDR3 reads TGTGCCATCAGGGACAGGGGCTCTAGCACAGATACGCAGTATTTT.

This clonotype was picked up many times. The V call is TRBV18, the J call TRBJ1-2; the match to TRBD1 covers 9 bases. The germline gives CDR1 KGHSH, CDR2 LQKENI. There are 13 residues in the CDR3. The ends lost 8 bases at V and 8 bases at J; junction bases unmatched: 9. CDR3 coding DNA: TGTGCCAGCGCTCCGGGACAGGGTGCGGGCTACACCTTC. It is translated as CASAPGQGAGYTF.

V usage is TRBV13 and J usage is TRBJ1-2; D gene ambiguous. Trimming took 4 bases from V and 0 from J, leaving 9 bases between them. This CDR3 is built from 14 residues. Germline V gene data show CDR1 as PRHDT and CDR2 as FYEKMQ (reference sequence). CDR3: CASSSGGSNYGYTF. The CDR3 nucleotides are TGTGCCAGCAGCTCCGGAGGCTCTAACTATGGCTACACCTTC.

In its sample, this clonotype was seen many times. The chain combines TRBV2 with TRBJ2-3, with D possibly being TRBD2 (5 bases). V dropped 4 bases and J dropped 3 bases, with 14 bases sitting between them. The CDR3 loop spans 15 amino acids. The V gene's germline CDR1 is SNHLY and CDR2 FYNNEI. The CDR3 DNA follows: TGTGCCAGCAGTGGCGCGGGCCCGCCTACAGATACGCAGTATTTT. It is translated as CASSGAGPPTDTQYF. Together with reference TRBV2 and TRBJ2-3, the CDR3 gives the full variable domain: EPEVTQTPSHQVTQMGQEVILRCVPISNHLYFYWYRQILGQKVEFLVSFYNNEISEKSEIFDDQFSVERPDGSNFTLKIRSTKLEDSAMYFCASSGAGPPTDTQYFGPGTRLTVL.

This clonotype appeared a few times. V is TRBV9 and J is TRBJ2-5, with TRBD1 identical over 7 bases. This CDR3 has 15 residues. J lost 0 bases, V lost 0 bases, and 2 bases had no gene match. Germline V gene lookup returns CDR1 SGDLS and CDR2 YYNGEE. CDR3 nucleotides: TGTGCCAGCAGCGTAGCTGGGACAGACCAAGAGACCCAGTACTTC. It encodes CASSVAGTDQETQYF.